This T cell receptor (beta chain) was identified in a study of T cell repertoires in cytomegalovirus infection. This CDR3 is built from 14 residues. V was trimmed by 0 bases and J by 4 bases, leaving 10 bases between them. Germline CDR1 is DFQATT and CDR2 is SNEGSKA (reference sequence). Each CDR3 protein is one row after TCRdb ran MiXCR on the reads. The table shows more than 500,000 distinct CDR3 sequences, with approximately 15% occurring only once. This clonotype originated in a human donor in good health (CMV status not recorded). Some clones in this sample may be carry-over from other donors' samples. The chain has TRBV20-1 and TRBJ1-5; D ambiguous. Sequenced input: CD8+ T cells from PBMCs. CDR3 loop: CSARDPGVNQPQHF. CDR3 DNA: TGCAGTGCTAGAGATCCCGGGGTAAATCAGCCCCAGCATTTT.